This passage covers 23 T cell receptor beta chains from one sample sequenced in a study of control samples from healthy donors and cancer patients. The data were produced by immunoSEQ multiplex PCR, yet TCRdb's version contains in-frame clones alone and is incomplete. The table lists 110,000 to 150,000 clones, approximately 94% of them singletons. Sequencing used blood. The receptors originated from a man between 40 and 49 years old in good health.

The chain couples TRBV9 to TRBJ2-1, with D possibly matching TRBD1 (5 bases). CDR1 is SGDLS, CDR2 YYNGEE, per germline. CDR3 length: 14 residues. Trimming shortened V by 4 bases and J by 1 base, and 9 bases separated the two germline ends. Here the CDR3 reads CASSRQGSYNEQFF. CDR3 coding DNA: TGTGCCAGCAGCCGGCAGGGTTCCTACAATGAGCAGTTCTTC.

In this sample, this clone turned up once. The J gene is TRBJ2-1, the V gene TRBV18; no clear D gene. The CDR3 is 12 residues long. Germline loops: CDR1 KGHSH, CDR2 LQKENI. Trimming took 3 bases from V and 7 from J, leaving 7 bases between them. CDR3 sequence reads: CASSPQQNEQFF. The CDR3 DNA follows: TGTGCCAGCTCACCCCAACAGAATGAGCAGTTCTTC.

This chain uses TRBV29-1 with TRBJ2-4; TRBD1 might be the D (5 bases). V lost 6 bases and J 5 bases, leaving 11 bases between the germline ends. The CDR3 contains 12 residues. The germline gives CDR1 SQVTM, CDR2 ANQGSEA. In nucleotides, the CDR3 is TGCAGCGTCTCCGTGGGGCAAAACATTCAGTACTTC. The encoded protein is CSVSVGQNIQYF.

The chain carries TRBV9 and TRBJ1-1, with 7 nucleotides matching TRBD1. Trimming cost V 3 bases and J 4 bases; bases outside gene matches: 6. This CDR3 has 14 amino acids. Looked up from germline, CDR1 is SGDLS and CDR2 is YYNGEE. CDR3 sequence reads: CASSGGAGGTEAFF. The CDR3 nucleotides are TGTGCCAGCAGCGGTGGGGCAGGGGGCACTGAAGCTTTCTTT.

The DNA of the CDR3 is TGCGCCAGCAGCCTCCGCTCAACAACGCGCAGAGAGACCCAGTACTTC. Its protein product is CASSLRSTTRRETQYF. This rearrangement joins TRBV5-1 to TRBJ2-5; unclear D gene. The length of the CDR3 is 16 residues. CDR1 is SGHRS, CDR2 YFSETQ, per germline. Deletions cut 4 bases from V and 4 bases from J, with 20 bases between.

The chain employs TRBV10-1 and TRBJ2-3; a weak D match, TRBD1 (5 bases). Trimming removed 3 bases at V and 5 bases at J, with 12 bases between. Germline CDR1 and CDR2: WNHNN and SYGVQD (reference sequence). The CDR3 has 14 residues. The CDR3 loop reads CASSESGNQDTQYF. The CDR3 DNA follows: TGCGCCAGCAGTGAATCAGGGAATCAAGATACGCAGTATTTT.

The chain recombines TRBV27 with TRBJ1-2; a weak D match, TRBD1 (5 bases). The germline CDR1 and CDR2 sequences are MNHEY and SMNVEV (reference sequence). V dropped 5 bases and J dropped 4 bases, with 17 bases sitting between them. The CDR3 is 15 amino acids. CDR3 nucleotide sequence: TGTGCCAGCAGTCCCACGGTCGGGGACTTCTATGGCTACACCTTC. Encoded protein: CASSPTVGDFYGYTF.

The DNA for the CDR3 is TGTGCCAGCAGTTACTCGAGGACAGGAGGCGTTGATACGCAGTATTTT. Translated, it gives CASSYSRTGGVDTQYF. The genes are TRBV6-6 and TRBJ2-3, with 7 bases aligning to TRBD1. The CDR3 has 16 amino acids. Losses at the gene ends were 0 bases for V and 6 bases for J; bases not matched to a gene: 9. The germline V gene has CDR1 MNHNY and CDR2 SVGAGI (reference sequence).

The rearrangement links TRBV29-1 to TRBJ1-1, with D maybe TRBD1 (6 bases). CDR3 length: 13 amino acids. Germline CDR1 reads SQVTM; CDR2 reads ANQGSEA. V was trimmed by 2 bases and J by 5 bases, leaving 12 bases between them. The CDR3 nucleotides are TGCAGCGTTGAAAACAGGGTCGAGACTGAAGCTTTCTTT. Protein product: CSVENRVETEAFF.

This rearrangement joins TRBV27 to TRBJ2-5; TRBD1 aligns across 12 bases. The ends lost 3 bases at V and 5 bases at J; junction bases unmatched: 4. This CDR3 is built from 15 residues. Looked up from germline, CDR1 is MNHEY and CDR2 is SMNVEV (reference sequence). CDR3 protein: CASSLGQGATETQYF. The CDR3 nucleotides read TGTGCCAGCAGTTTGGGACAGGGGGCGACCGAGACCCAGTACTTC.

V is TRBV3-1 (or the pseudogene TRBV3-2) and J is TRBJ2-4; unclear D gene. Germline CDR1 and CDR2: LGHDT and YNNKEL (reference sequence). This CDR3 has 21 amino acids. Trimming stripped 2 bases from V and 0 bases from J, with 26 bases between. CDR3 coding DNA: TGTGCCAGCAGCCAACAACGCCCCATTGCGTTGGCTGGGGAAGCCAAAAACATTCAGTACTTC. Its translation: CASSQQRPIALAGEAKNIQYF.

This clone was observed a single time. The chain employs TRBV11-2 and TRBJ2-5; D remains ambiguous. The CDR3 loop spans 13 amino acids. V was shortened by 3 bases and J by 1 base, with 6 bases between the two germline ends. Per germline, CDR1 SGHAT and CDR2 FQNNGV. Here the CDR3 DNA reads TGTGCCAGCAGCTTCGGTCCCCAAGAGACCCAGTACTTC. Translation gives CASSFGPQETQYF.

The chain employs TRBV28 and TRBJ2-3, with TRBD2 matching over 12 bases. The CDR3 totals 15 residues. Losses at the gene ends were 6 bases for V and 7 bases for J; bases not matched to a gene: 8. In germline, CDR1 is MDHEN, CDR2 SYDVKM. DNA for the CDR3: TGTGCCAGCAGCTCGCCCGGGACTAGCGGGTATACGCAGTATTTT. The encoded protein is CASSSPGTSGYTQYF.

V gene TRBV30 combines with J gene TRBJ1-1, with 7 bases fitting TRBD1. V dropped 0 bases and J dropped 6; count of bases not matched to a gene: 7. The CDR3 is made up of 14 amino acids. Germline V CDR1 and CDR2: GTSNPN, SVGIG (reference sequence). CDR3 protein: CAWSVKGATAEAFF. CDR3 DNA sequence: TGTGCCTGGAGTGTAAAGGGGGCTACAGCTGAAGCTTTCTTT.

In its sample, this clone was seen once. The chain's CDR3 is CASSQSGTSEQYF. In nucleotides, the CDR3 is TGTGCCAGCAGCCAATCAGGGACGTCCGAGCAGTACTTC. The chain employs TRBV6-2 or TRBV6-3 and TRBJ2-7; D assignment may be TRBD1 or TRBD2 (5 bases each). The length of the CDR3 is 13 residues. The V gene lost 6 bases and the J gene lost 6 bases, with 15 bases spanning the gap. Germline lookup yields CDR1 MNHEY and CDR2 SVGEGT.

The V and J genes are TRBV14 and TRBJ2-7; D is perhaps TRBD1 (6 bases). V lost 1 base and J lost 4, with 14 bases in between. Germline V lookup: CDR1 SGHDN, CDR2 FVKESK. The CDR3 consists of 15 residues. CDR3 sequence (DNA): TGTGCCAGCAGCCAAGGTACAGGGTGGGTGTACGAGCAGTACTTC. It translates to CASSQGTGWVYEQYF.

The chain couples TRBV7-9 to TRBJ2-3, with D maybe TRBD1 (6 bases). Germline lookup yields CDR1 SEHNR and CDR2 FQNEAQ (reference sequence). The CDR3 has 16 residues. V lost 5 bases and J 0 bases, leaving 15 bases between the germline ends. The chain's CDR3 is CASSQGGAFSTDTQYF. The CDR3 nucleotides read TGTGCCAGCAGCCAAGGGGGAGCCTTTAGCACAGATACGCAGTATTTT.

The rearrangement links TRBV6-5 to TRBJ1-1; D unclear. The CDR3 totals 14 residues. The V and J ends lost 6 bases and 3 bases respectively, with 14 bases between them. Germline CDR1 MNHEY, CDR2 SVGAGI. The CDR3 is CASSSPPRDTEAFF. The CDR3 DNA reads as TGTGCCAGCAGCAGTCCTCCAAGGGACACTGAAGCTTTCTTT.

This clone came up once. V is TRBV30 and J is TRBJ1-1, with unresolved D. The CDR3 spans 12 residues. CDR1 and CDR2 from the germline V gene are GTSNPN and SVGIG (reference sequence). V shed 3 bases and J shed 5 bases, with 10 bases lying between them. In nucleotides, the CDR3 is TGTGCCTGGAGGGTCGGGGTGACTGAAGCTTTCTTT. Encoded protein: CAWRVGVTEAFF.

V and J are TRBV4-1 and TRBJ2-3; perhaps TRBD2 as D (6 bases). Germline CDR1 MGHRA, CDR2 YSYEKL. The CDR3 sequence is 12 residues long. V shed 0 bases and J shed 14 bases, with 12 bases lying between them. The CDR3 here is CASSQEGWEVYF. In DNA, the CDR3 is TGCGCCAGCAGCCAAGAAGGGTGGGAGGTGTATTTT.

This clone has a single count. Other DNA sequences in the sample encode the same CDR3. The V and J genes are TRBV24-1 and TRBJ2-7, with TRBD1 matching over 7 bases. CDR3 size: 13 residues. The junction had 7 bases not matched to a gene; V was cut back by 8 bases and J by 4 bases. The V gene's germline CDR1 is KGHDR and CDR2 SFDVKD. CDR3 DNA sequence: TGTGCCACCAATTGGGACAGCTCTTACGAGCAGTACTTC. Protein: CATNWDSSYEQYF.

This clone is a singleton in its sample. The V gene is TRBV5-6, the J gene TRBJ1-2, with D hard to call. CDR1 and CDR2 (germline): SGHDT, YYEEEE. The CDR3 totals 14 residues. V lost 0 bases and J lost 1, with 7 bases in between. The CDR3 here is CASSLGGNNYGYTF. CDR3 in DNA: TGTGCCAGCAGCTTGGGTGGAAATAACTATGGCTACACCTTC.

This chain uses TRBV6-5 with TRBJ2-7, with D tentatively TRBD1 (5 bases). V lost 6 bases and J 2 bases, leaving 11 bases between the germline ends. CDR3 length: 13 amino acids. Germline CDR1 reads MNHEY; CDR2 reads SVGAGI. CDR3 residues: CASRQDFAYEQYF. CDR3 nucleotide sequence: TGTGCCAGCAGACAGGATTTCGCCTACGAGCAGTACTTC.